The 21 T cell receptor beta chains below were found in one sample sequenced in a study of OX40 agonist ivuxolimab in advanced cancers. Sequencing used immunoSEQ multiplex PCR; TCRdb keeps in-frame clones, though not all of them. The table lists tens of thousands of clones, 75% to 90% of them singletons. Source: CD4+ or CD8+ T cells sorted from blood, taken in a trial of the OX40 agonist ivuxolimab. These receptors all come from an adult with an advanced solid tumor such as melanoma, head and neck, liver or kidney cancer.

The chain employs TRBV18 and TRBJ2-6; D is ambiguous. Germline CDR1 reads KGHSH; CDR2 reads LQKENI. V lost 2 bases, J lost 5 bases, and 7 bases lay in between. The CDR3 has 14 residues. The CDR3 coding sequence is TGTGCCAGCTCACCAGGCTCGAGGGCCAACGTCCTGACTTTC. It yields the protein CASSPGSRANVLTF.

The J gene is TRBJ2-1, the V gene TRBV6-5; 12 positions match TRBD2. The germline V gene encodes CDR1 MNHEY and CDR2 SVGAGI. V dropped 4 bases and J dropped 4; count of bases not matched to a gene: 2. This CDR3 is 15 amino acids long. CDR3 region: CASSSLAGGYNEQFF. The CDR3 DNA follows: TGTGCCAGCAGTTCACTAGCGGGGGGATACAATGAGCAGTTCTTC.

The V call is TRBV2, the J call TRBJ1-1; D not certain. This CDR3 contains 12 residues. Germline V CDR1 and CDR2: SNHLY, FYNNEI. The germline V and J ends were trimmed by 4 bases and 5 bases, with 8 bases remaining between them. CDR3 sequence (DNA): TGTGCCAGCAGTGGAAGGTTGACTGAAGCTTTCTTT. Translation gives CASSGRLTEAFF.

The chain uses TRBV6-1 and TRBJ2-3, with 8 bases matching TRBD1. Germline loops: CDR1 MNHNS, CDR2 SASEGT. This CDR3 is built from 13 residues. With V trimmed by 3 bases and J by 9 bases, 5 bases remained unmatched. The CDR3 DNA is TGTGCCAGCAGTGACACAGGGGGGATAACGCAGTATTTT. Translation gives CASSDTGGITQYF.

The V and J genes are TRBV7-9 and TRBJ2-1; 9 nucleotides agree with TRBD1. Unmatched junction bases numbered 13, after V lost 5 bases and J lost 8 bases. In germline, CDR1 is SEHNR, CDR2 FQNEAQ (reference sequence). This CDR3 spans 16 amino acids. CDR3 nucleotides: TGTGCCAGCAGCCACCCTGGGGGACAGGGTAACGATGAGCAGTTCTTC. Its translation: CASSHPGGQGNDEQFF.

The chain has TRBV5-8 and TRBJ2-7; TRBD2 is a possible D gene (7 bases). The CDR3 loop spans 14 amino acids. Germline CDR1 and CDR2: SGHTS and YDEGEE. CDR3: CAGSFGLLGGQQYF. The CDR3 DNA follows: TGTGCGGGCAGCTTTGGCCTCCTGGGGGGGCAGCAGTACTTC.

The chain is built from TRBV5-1 and TRBJ2-3; TRBD2 agrees at 7 bases. The germline gives CDR1 SGHRS, CDR2 YFSETQ. J gave up 1 base and V 1 base, and 3 bases lay outside the gene matches. This CDR3 has 15 amino acids. The CDR3 reads CASSLWAGGTDTQYF. In DNA form, the CDR3 reads TGCGCCAGCAGCTTGTGGGCGGGGGGCACAGATACGCAGTATTTT.

This sequence joins TRBV6-5 and TRBJ2-5; the D gene is possibly TRBD1 (5 bases). The end of the DNA is better explained by TRBJ2-7, so the J call may be wrong. The CDR3 has 15 amino acids. Per the germline V gene, CDR1 is MNHEY and CDR2 is SVGAGI. The CDR3 loop is CASSYSAGNPYEQYF. The DNA for the CDR3 is TGTGCCAGCAGTTACTCGGCAGGGAACCCCTACGAGCAGTACTTC.

This chain connects TRBV7-9 to TRBJ2-7, with D unresolved. Germline V gene sequence: CDR1 SEHNR, CDR2 FQNEAQ (reference sequence). The CDR3 covers 15 residues. Trimming removed 0 bases at V and 2 bases at J, with 11 bases between. The CDR3 DNA follows: TGTGCCAGCAGCTTAGCAGACACAGCCGCCTACGAGCAGTACTTC. Its protein product is CASSLADTAAYEQYF.

This clone was observed a few times. V is TRBV9 and J is TRBJ2-2; 10 bases agree with TRBD1. The CDR3 runs to 18 residues. V was clipped by 3 bases and J by 8 bases; unmatched bases: 16. Germline V CDR1 and CDR2: SGDLS, YYNGEE. The CDR3 coding sequence is TGTGCCAGCAGCGGTAGTGTCGGGACAGGGGATATTGTTGGGGAGCTGTTTTTT. Translating gives CASSGSVGTGDIVGELFF.

The rearrangement joins TRBV27 to TRBJ2-1, with TRBD2 matching 14 bases. In germline, CDR1 is MNHEY, CDR2 SMNVEV (reference sequence). This CDR3 has 14 residues. The V and J ends lost 8 bases and 9 bases, in that order; junction bases with no gene match: 6. CDR3 nucleotide sequence: TGTGCCAGCGGTCCGGGACTAGCGGGGGTTGAGCAGTTCTTC. Its translation: CASGPGLAGVEQFF.

The V and J genes are TRBV11-2 and TRBJ1-3; tentative D call: TRBD1 (5 bases). The V end lost 4 bases, the J end lost 4 bases, and 14 bases lay between the germline ends. The CDR3 runs to 15 residues. Germline CDR1 SGHAT, CDR2 FQNNGV. The CDR3 protein is CASSSTQGGGNTIYF. The CDR3 DNA reads TGTGCCAGCAGCTCCACCCAGGGTGGAGGAAACACCATATATTTT. The whole variable domain, filled in from reference TRBV11-2 and TRBJ1-3, reads EAGVAQSPRYKIIEKRQSVAFWCNPISGHATLYWYQQILGQGPKLLIQFQNNGVVDDSQLPKDRFSAERLKGVDSTLKIQPAKLEDSAVYLCASSSTQGGGNTIYFGEGSWLTVV.

The chain employs TRBV7-6 and TRBJ2-7; tentatively, D is TRBD1 or TRBD2 (7 bases each). The V gene's germline CDR1 is SGHVS and CDR2 FNYEAQ. The length of the CDR3 is 15 residues. V was pared by 1 base and J by 4 bases, with 14 bases between. The CDR3, as DNA: TGTGCCAGCAGCTTAGAAGGCAGGGGGGGTTACGAGCAGTACTTC. This gives the protein CASSLEGRGGYEQYF.

The J gene is TRBJ1-1, the V gene TRBV9; TRBD1 matches at 8 bases. Germline V gives CDR1 SGDLS, CDR2 YYNGEE. V lost 2 bases and J lost 5; bases outside the gene matches: 5. The CDR3 is 14 amino acids. The CDR3 region is CASSVGTGLTEAFF. CDR3 in DNA: TGTGCCAGCAGCGTCGGGACAGGTCTAACTGAAGCTTTCTTT.

The V call is TRBV6-1, the J call TRBJ2-3, with TRBD2 matching over 12 bases. Germline CDR1 is MNHNS and CDR2 is SASEGT. The CDR3 consists of 18 residues. Unmatched junction bases numbered 8, after V lost 2 bases and J lost 2 bases. The CDR3 sequence is CASSEYLRTSGDTDTQYF. CDR3 DNA: TGTGCCAGCAGTGAATATCTAAGGACTAGCGGGGACACAGATACGCAGTATTTT.

The CDR3 reads CASSFHSGNTIYF. In DNA form, the CDR3 reads TGTGCCAGCAGTTTTCACTCTGGAAACACCATATATTTT. The chain has TRBV27 and TRBJ1-3; unclear D gene. The V end was cut by 3 bases, the J end by 0 bases, with 3 bases between. The CDR3 is made up of 13 amino acids. From germline, CDR1 is MNHEY and CDR2 SMNVEV (reference sequence).

The chain employs TRBV7-9 and TRBJ1-1; D ambiguous. V lost 4 bases and J 4 bases, leaving 10 bases between the germline ends. The CDR3 sequence is 13 residues long. Germline V gene sequence: CDR1 SEHNR, CDR2 FQNEAQ (reference sequence). CDR3 bases: TGTGCCAGCAGCTCCCCCAGGACCACTGAAGCTTTCTTT. The encoded protein is CASSSPRTTEAFF.

The chain couples TRBV6-1 to TRBJ1-6; D remains ambiguous. CDR1 is MNHNS, CDR2 SASEGT, per germline. The CDR3 is made up of 14 amino acids. V lost 10 bases and J lost 0, with 10 bases in between. The CDR3: CAIDRDSYNSPLHF. The CDR3 DNA is TGTGCCATAGATCGGGACTCCTATAATTCACCCCTCCACTTT.

J is TRBJ2-7 and V is TRBV10-2, with D unclear. The CDR3 has 14 amino acids. Germline CDR1 and CDR2: WSHSY and SAAADI. The ends were cut back, 5 bases at V and 3 bases at J, with 14 bases in the middle. The chain's CDR3 is CASSRRAENYEQYF. CDR3 nucleotide sequence: TGCGCCAGCAGTCGGCGTGCGGAGAACTACGAGCAGTACTTC.

The J gene is TRBJ1-5, the V gene TRBV30; no clear D gene. In germline, CDR1 is GTSNPN, CDR2 SVGIG (reference sequence). Trimming shortened V by 4 bases and J by 5 bases, and 15 bases separated the two germline ends. The CDR3 sequence is 14 residues long. The CDR3 DNA reads TGTGCCTGGAACGCAGGCTATACCGATCAGCCCCAGCATTTT. This encodes CAWNAGYTDQPQHF.

The V gene is TRBV6-1, the J gene TRBJ1-2, with 7 bases aligning to TRBD1. CDR1 and CDR2 from the germline V gene are MNHNS and SASEGT. The junction had 7 bases not matched to a gene; V was cut back by 6 bases and J by 3 bases. The CDR3 consists of 14 residues. Here the CDR3 DNA reads TGTGCCAGCAGGCGAGCCGGGACAGACTATGGCTACACCTTC. This sequence encodes CASRRAGTDYGYTF.